Shown below are 17 T cell receptor beta chains from a single sample sequenced in a study of early T cells in non-severe SARS-CoV-2 infection. TCRdb processed the 5' RACE reads anew with MiXCR; each CDR3 protein has one entry. The table lists roughly 70,000 distinct CDR3 sequences, around 20% of them singletons. Specimen: whole blood, collected at baseline. The receptors here all came from an adult who was a healthcare worker with PCR-confirmed SARS-CoV-2 infection or an uninfected control (not recorded which).

This chain links TRBV5-5 with TRBJ1-5; D possibly corresponds to TRBD1 (5 bases). CDR1 and CDR2 from the germline V gene are SGHKS and YYEKEE (reference sequence). V was trimmed by 0 bases and J by 9 bases, leaving 19 bases between them. The CDR3 contains 16 residues. The CDR3 nucleotides read TGTGCCAGCAGCTTGGCCCCGGGGGAGGGAGTCGGGCCCCAGCATTTT. Translating it yields CASSLAPGEGVGPQHF.

This rearrangement joins TRBV9 to TRBJ1-2; unclear D gene. The V end lost 4 bases, the J end lost 4 bases, and 11 bases lay between the germline ends. Germline CDR1 is SGDLS and CDR2 is YYNGEE. This CDR3 is built from 13 residues. Written as DNA, the CDR3 is TGTGCCAGCAGCACCCAGGCGCTCTATGGCTACACCTTC. This gives the protein CASSTQALYGYTF.

This clonotype was seen a handful of times. CDR3 amino acids: CSVLLGMANTEAFF. The CDR3 nucleotides read TGCAGCGTTCTCCTGGGCATGGCAAACACTGAAGCTTTCTTT. The chain is built from TRBV29-1 and TRBJ1-1, with no clear D. The V end was cut by 5 bases, the J end by 2 bases, with 15 bases between. The germline V gene encodes CDR1 SQVTM and CDR2 ANQGSEA. This CDR3 is 14 amino acids long.

The chain combines TRBV14 with TRBJ1-6, with D maybe TRBD1 (5 bases). V shed 5 bases and J shed 7 bases, with 15 bases lying between them. The germline V gene encodes CDR1 SGHDN and CDR2 FVKESK. The CDR3 is made up of 15 amino acids. The DNA of the CDR3 is TGTGCCAGCAGCTCCCATACAGGTGGGAATTCACCCCTCCACTTT. Encoded protein: CASSSHTGGNSPLHF.

The rearrangement uses TRBV6-2 or TRBV6-3 and TRBJ2-2, with 7 bases identical to TRBD2. CDR1 is MNHEY and CDR2 is SVGEGT in the germline V gene. The CDR3 length is 15 residues. V lost 7 bases and J lost 2; bases outside the gene matches: 7. CDR3 nucleotides: TGTGCCAGCAAGAAAAGCGGGACTAACACCGGGGAGCTGTTTTTT. It encodes CASKKSGTNTGELFF.

A few counts support this clonotype. The rearrangement links TRBV5-6 to TRBJ2-1; no reliable D call. The CDR3 is 13 residues long. The germline V and J ends were trimmed by 4 bases and 9 bases, with 14 bases remaining between them. Germline CDR1 SGHDT, CDR2 YYEEEE. The CDR3 coding sequence is TGTGCCAGCAGCCTTGGACGCGTGATTGAGCAGTTCTTC. Its translation: CASSLGRVIEQFF.

This sequence joins TRBV6-6 and TRBJ1-5; a possible D gene is TRBD1 (5 bases). Trimming cost V 2 bases and J 7 bases, with 9 bases left between them. CDR1 and CDR2 from the germline V gene are MNHNY and SVGAGI (reference sequence). This CDR3 has 13 amino acids. CDR3 amino acids: CASSYLQGQPQHF. The CDR3 nucleotides read TGTGCCAGCAGTTACCTGCAGGGCCAGCCCCAGCATTTT.

This clonotype came up a few times. The chain is built from TRBV20-1 and TRBJ1-3; D gene unclear. Germline V gene data show CDR1 as DFQATT and CDR2 as SNEGSKA (reference sequence). CDR3 length equals 14 residues. The V end was cut by 6 bases, the J end by 0 bases, with 12 bases between. The CDR3 loop reads CSATSQDSGNTIYF. CDR3 in DNA: TGCAGTGCCACCTCGCAGGACTCTGGAAACACCATATATTTT.

Only a few counts were recorded for this clonotype. The chain's CDR3 is CASRSLDGPNENNEQFF. The CDR3, as DNA: TGTGCCAGCAGGTCTCTGGACGGACCCAATGAAAACAATGAGCAGTTCTTC. The chain couples TRBV5-4 to TRBJ2-1; D ambiguous. The CDR3 extends over 17 amino acids. Germline loops: CDR1 SGHNT, CDR2 YYREEE (reference sequence). V was cut by 5 bases and J by 5 bases, with 23 bases left in between. The full variable domain, in which reference TRBV5-4 and TRBJ2-1 provide the parts outside the CDR3, is ETGVTQSPTHLIKTRGQQVTLRCSSQSGHNTVSWYQQALGQGPQFIFQYYREEENGRGNFPPRFSGLQFPNYSSELNVNALELDDSALYLCASRSLDGPNENNEQFFGPGTRLTVL.

The rearrangement links TRBV5-1 to TRBJ2-1; the D is unclear. The CDR3 is made up of 14 amino acids. V was pared by 4 bases and J by 8 bases, with 16 bases between. Germline CDR1 and CDR2: SGHRS and YFSETQ. CDR3 sequence: CASSHQRRFDEQFF. The DNA for the CDR3 is TGCGCCAGCAGCCATCAACGAAGGTTTGATGAGCAGTTCTTC.

This chain joins TRBV11-3 and TRBJ2-1; D assignment may be TRBD1 or TRBD2 (6 bases each). CDR1 and CDR2 (germline): SGHNT, YENEEA. The CDR3 covers 13 residues. V shed 6 bases and J shed 7 bases, with 13 bases lying between them. CDR3 region: CASSRGGRNEQFF. The CDR3 nucleotides read TGTGCCAGCAGTCGAGGGGGGCGTAATGAGCAGTTCTTC.

This clonotype was counted only a few times. The chain carries TRBV3-1 and TRBJ2-3, with D perhaps TRBD2 (6 bases). The V and J ends lost 4 bases and 5 bases respectively, with 16 bases between them. The CDR3 runs to 15 residues. Per germline, CDR1 LGHDT and CDR2 YNNKEL (reference sequence). The CDR3 sequence is CASSPWGDGGDTQYF. DNA for the CDR3: TGTGCCAGCAGCCCCTGGGGGGATGGTGGAGATACGCAGTATTTT.

J is TRBJ2-1 and V is TRBV5-5, with D perhaps TRBD2 (6 bases). Germline CDR1 is SGHKS and CDR2 is YYEKEE (reference sequence). V shed 0 bases and J shed 4 bases, with 11 bases lying between them. This CDR3 is built from 15 residues. CDR3 amino acids: CASSLGGEVYNEQFF. The CDR3 nucleotides read TGTGCCAGCAGCTTGGGAGGGGAGGTTTACAATGAGCAGTTCTTC.

This clonotype came up many times. V and J are TRBV29-1 and TRBJ1-2, with D hard to call. The CDR3 length is 11 residues. Germline lookup yields CDR1 SQVTM and CDR2 ANQGSEA. Trimming took off 0 bases at V and 8 bases at J, with 7 bases between the two ends. DNA of the CDR3: TGCAGCGTTGAAGACAGCCGGGGCTACACCTTC. Its protein product is CSVEDSRGYTF.

This clonotype was picked up a small number of times. The V and J genes are TRBV20-1 and TRBJ1-1; perhaps TRBD1 as D (6 bases). The CDR3 has 14 amino acids. Germline CDR1 is DFQATT and CDR2 is SNEGSKA (reference sequence). V shed 6 bases and J shed 1 base, with 15 bases lying between them. The CDR3 DNA is TGCAGTGCCAATCGAGGGGGTGCGAACACTGAAGCTTTCTTT. Amino acid sequence: CSANRGGANTEAFF.

Written as DNA, the CDR3 is TGTGCCAGCAGCTCATCCAGGACTCATGGCTACACCTTC. This sequence encodes CASSSSRTHGYTF. The gene calls are TRBV7-3 and TRBJ1-2, with unresolved D. CDR1 and CDR2 from the germline V gene are SGHTA and FQGTGA. Deletions cut 4 bases from V and 6 bases from J, with 12 bases between. This CDR3 has 13 residues.

This clonotype was detected a few times. The chain carries TRBV14 and TRBJ1-2; D unclear. Trimming pared 1 base from V and 2 bases from J, leaving 5 bases between. Per the germline V gene, CDR1 is SGHDN and CDR2 is FVKESK. This CDR3 contains 13 residues. The CDR3 nucleotides are TGTGCCAGCAGCCAAGCCCGAAACTATGGCTACACCTTC. Its protein product is CASSQARNYGYTF. The complete variable domain, with remaining parts taken from reference TRBV14 and TRBJ1-2, reads EAGVTQFPSHSVIEKGQTVTLRCDPISGHDNLYWYRRVMGKEIKFLLHFVKESKQDESGMPNNRFLAERTGGTYSTLKVQPAELEDSGVYFCASSQARNYGYTFGSGTRLTVV.